The text below deals with one TCR beta chain. This sample is part of a study of blood T cell repertoires in COVID-19. Study as a whole: Acute-phase and convalescent COVID-19 samples originated in the United States, Italy and Spain. PBMCs, B-cell-depleted T cells, or T cells provided the cDNA or gDNA that made up the material.

CDR3 length: 17 amino acids. The V gene lost 5 bases and the J gene lost 1 base, with 20 bases spanning the gap. Germline V CDR1 and CDR2: LNHDA, SQIVND (reference sequence). Measured with immunoSEQ multiplex PCR; TCRdb has only the in-frame clones, and not every one. Here the sample spans about 120,000 clones, about 91% being singletons. The V call is TRBV19, the J call TRBJ1-1, with D uncertain. The sequence derives from a woman between 50 and 59 years old with active or convalescent COVID-19. The sequencing sample was made of peripheral blood. For the CDR3, the DNA is TGTGCCAGTAGTCTACAGTACTTTTTTACTCAGAACACTGAAGCTTTCTTT. Amino acids: CASSLQYFFTQNTEAFF.